The 22 T cell receptor beta chains in this list originate from one sample, sequenced in a study of technical replicates of blood from a handful of donors. Measured with immunoSEQ multiplex PCR; TCRdb has only the in-frame clones, and not every one. The sample records about 14,000 clones, 85% being singletons. The source material was PBMCs. These receptor sequences come from a human donor in good health.

V usage is TRBV14 and J usage is TRBJ1-1, with 10 positions matching TRBD1. This CDR3 is 17 amino acids long. Unmatched junction bases numbered 13, after V lost 5 bases and J lost 4 bases. CDR1 is SGHDN, CDR2 FVKESK, per germline. CDR3 bases: TGTGCCAGCAGCTACATGGGACAGGGGTTGGGGATCACTGAAGCTTTCTTT. This encodes CASSYMGQGLGITEAFF.

This CDR3 is CACHSSDRGPNYGYTF. The CDR3 nucleotides read TGTGCCTGCCATAGCTCGGACAGGGGGCCTAACTATGGCTACACCTTC. The V and J genes are TRBV30 and TRBJ1-2; TRBD1 matches at 11 bases. The J segment lost 0 bases and the V segment lost 6 bases, leaving 9 bases of the junction unmatched. The CDR3 totals 16 residues. Germline V lookup: CDR1 GTSNPN, CDR2 SVGIG (reference sequence).

The V gene is TRBV15, the J gene TRBJ2-1; 9 nucleotides line up with TRBD2. CDR1 is LNHNV and CDR2 is YYDKDF in the germline V gene (reference sequence). The trim removed 1 base at V and 8 bases at J, leaving 6 bases unmatched. This CDR3 is built from 15 residues. The CDR3 nucleotides read TGTGCCACCAGCAGAGGCGGGAGGGAAGGGGATGAGCAGTTCTTC. It encodes CATSRGGREGDEQFF.

This rearrangement joins TRBV6-6 to TRBJ2-1; 12 positions match TRBD1. From germline, CDR1 is MNHNY and CDR2 SVGAGI (reference sequence). V shed 6 bases, J shed 15 bases, and the junction held 18 bases outside the gene matches. The length of the CDR3 is 16 residues. CDR3 sequence (DNA): TGTGCCAGCAGCCCTCCGGGACAGGGGGCGAAAAGAGAAAGGTTCTTC. Translating it yields CASSPPGQGAKRERFF.

The table lists this clone with a few counts. The V gene is TRBV2, the J gene TRBJ2-5, with TRBD1 matching over 7 bases. The CDR3 length is 15 residues. J gave up 0 bases and V 4 bases, and 5 bases lay outside the gene matches. Germline CDR1 SNHLY, CDR2 FYNNEI. As DNA, the CDR3 is TGTGCCAGCAGTGCTGGGACAGCGTACCAAGAGACCCAGTACTTC. This sequence encodes CASSAGTAYQETQYF.

The V gene is TRBV9, the J gene TRBJ2-2; D not resolved. V was trimmed by 3 bases and J by 1 base, leaving 7 bases between them. The CDR3 runs 14 residues. Germline CDR1 is SGDLS and CDR2 is YYNGEE. The CDR3 coding sequence is TGTGCCAGCAGCGAGGCAGGGAACACCGGGGAGCTGTTTTTT. Amino acid sequence: CASSEAGNTGELFF.

The V gene is TRBV2, the J gene TRBJ2-7; 7 nucleotides align to TRBD1. Germline CDR1 and CDR2: SNHLY and FYNNEI. Unmatched junction bases numbered 8, after V lost 4 bases and J lost 5 bases. The CDR3 length is 14 residues. CDR3: CASSAQGVRDEQYF. For the CDR3, the DNA is TGTGCCAGCAGTGCCCAGGGGGTCCGGGACGAGCAGTACTTC.

This clone was seen more than once but under ten times. The V call is TRBV7-2, the J call TRBJ1-3; D is possibly TRBD1 (5 bases). In germline, CDR1 is SGHTA, CDR2 FQGNSA. V was clipped by 5 bases and J by 3 bases, with 17 bases between them. The CDR3 has 16 amino acids. The CDR3 loop is CASSASGARLGNTIYF. In DNA form, the CDR3 reads TGTGCCAGCAGCGCAAGTGGGGCCAGGCTTGGAAACACCATATATTTT.

As DNA, the CDR3 is TGTGCCTGGAGTGTTGGGGGGACTAGCGGGACCCACGAGCAGTACTTC. This gives the protein CAWSVGGTSGTHEQYF. The V call is TRBV30, the J call TRBJ2-7, with TRBD2 identical over 13 bases. V trimming: 0 bases; J trimming: 5 bases; junction bases outside the gene matches: 7. Germline V gene data show CDR1 as GTSNPN and CDR2 as SVGIG (reference sequence). The CDR3 has 16 residues.

The chain employs TRBV2 and TRBJ2-7; unclear D gene. CDR1 is SNHLY and CDR2 is FYNNEI in the germline V gene. With 2 bases removed from V and 3 bases from J, the gap between germline ends came to 8 bases. The CDR3 runs to 13 residues. The CDR3 loop is CASSETEYYEQYF. Here the CDR3 DNA reads TGTGCCAGCAGTGAAACAGAATACTACGAGCAGTACTTC.

This sequence joins TRBV6-1 and TRBJ1-2; D is possibly TRBD1 (5 bases). Between the trimmed V and J ends, which lost 1 base and 5 bases, there was a span of 11 bases. CDR1 and CDR2 (germline): MNHNS, SASEGT. The CDR3 has 14 amino acids. CDR3 sequence: CASSEGDSAYGYTF. Here the CDR3 DNA reads TGTGCCAGCAGTGAAGGCGACAGCGCATATGGCTACACCTTC.

This chain uses TRBV27 with TRBJ2-7; the D gene is possibly TRBD1 (5 bases). Trimming left V 5 bases short and J 3 bases short, with 14 bases between. Germline assignment: CDR1 MNHEY and CDR2 SMNVEV (reference sequence). The CDR3 contains 14 residues. CDR3 residues: CASSLGQGGYEQYF. The DNA of the CDR3 is TGTGCCAGCAGTCTGGGGCAGGGCGGCTACGAGCAGTACTTC.

Only a few counts were recorded for this clone. The chain combines TRBV6-5 with TRBJ2-6; no firm D call. Germline CDR1 is MNHEY and CDR2 is SVGAGI. V lost 7 bases and J 0 bases, leaving 4 bases between the germline ends. This CDR3 contains 13 residues. The DNA of the CDR3 is TGTGCCAGCACTTTCTCTGGGGCCAACGTCCTGACTTTC. Amino acid sequence: CASTFSGANVLTF.

The CDR3 coding sequence is TGCGCCAGCAGCTTGGAAGCGGGAGGTGAGCAGTTCTTC. Translation gives CASSLEAGGEQFF. The rearrangement joins TRBV5-1 to TRBJ2-1; 9 bases map to TRBD2. V lost 0 bases, J lost 9 bases, and 1 base stayed unmatched. This CDR3 comprises 13 residues. Germline V gene sequence: CDR1 SGHRS, CDR2 YFSETQ.

The genes are TRBV28 and TRBJ1-4, with D maybe TRBD1 (6 bases). Trimming took off 6 bases at V and 1 base at J, with 9 bases between the two ends. The CDR3 consists of 14 residues. Germline loops: CDR1 MDHEN, CDR2 SYDVKM. The CDR3 loop is CASRATGTNEKLFF. CDR3 in DNA: TGTGCCAGCAGGGCGACAGGAACTAATGAAAAACTGTTTTTT.

This clone was picked up a small number of times. The chain couples TRBV5-1 to TRBJ1-2; D gene ambiguous. Germline CDR1 reads SGHRS; CDR2 reads YFSETQ. This CDR3 comprises 12 residues. V dropped 3 bases and J dropped 8 bases, with 11 bases sitting between them. DNA for the CDR3: TGCGCCAGCAGCTCCCGTTCGGGGGGCTACACCTTC. The encoded protein is CASSSRSGGYTF.

V is TRBV28 and J is TRBJ2-2, with 10 bases fitting TRBD2. In germline, CDR1 is MDHEN, CDR2 SYDVKM. V shed 3 bases, J shed 0 bases, and the junction held 4 bases outside the gene matches. CDR3 size: 17 residues. CDR3 in amino acids: CASSLPGLATNTGELFF. The CDR3 bases are TGTGCCAGCAGTTTGCCGGGACTAGCGACGAACACCGGGGAGCTGTTTTTT.

J is TRBJ1-1 and V is TRBV10-3; D is ambiguous. The germline V gene has CDR1 ENHRY and CDR2 SYGVKD. This CDR3 is 12 amino acids long. Trimming shortened V by 3 bases and J by 0 bases, and 2 bases separated the two germline ends. This CDR3 is CAISDMNTEAFF. The CDR3 bases are TGTGCCATCAGTGACATGAACACTGAAGCTTTCTTT.

V and J are TRBV6-1 and TRBJ2-7, with D tentatively TRBD1 (6 bases). V shed 4 bases and J shed 4 bases, with 8 bases lying between them. This CDR3 contains 12 residues. Germline CDR1 and CDR2: MNHNS and SASEGT. Here the CDR3 DNA reads TGTGCCAGCAGTGTACAGGGTTACGAGCAGTACTTC. Its protein product is CASSVQGYEQYF.

This clone has only one observation. The chain has TRBV10-3 and TRBJ1-2; no firm D call. The CDR3 consists of 12 residues. Deletions cut 8 bases from V and 3 bases from J, with 10 bases between. CDR1 is ENHRY and CDR2 is SYGVKD in the germline V gene. The CDR3 nucleotides are TGTGCCATCTTCGGGGAAGACTATGGCTACACCTTC. Its translation: CAIFGEDYGYTF.

This clone appeared once. The chain couples TRBV5-1 to TRBJ2-1; TRBD2 matches 9 bases. Germline assignment: CDR1 SGHRS and CDR2 YFSETQ. This CDR3 is 14 amino acids long. V gave up 7 bases and J gave up 4 bases; unmatched junction bases: 6. This CDR3 is CASSPAGGYNEQFF. The CDR3, as DNA: TGCGCCAGCTCCCCCGCGGGAGGGTACAATGAGCAGTTCTTC.

J is TRBJ2-5 and V is TRBV30, with D maybe TRBD1 (6 bases). Germline V gene lookup returns CDR1 GTSNPN and CDR2 SVGIG (reference sequence). The CDR3 covers 14 residues. V was trimmed by 3 bases and J by 2 bases, leaving 13 bases between them. CDR3 residues: CAWSIGQFQETQYF. In DNA, the CDR3 is TGTGCCTGGAGCATCGGACAGTTTCAAGAGACCCAGTACTTC.